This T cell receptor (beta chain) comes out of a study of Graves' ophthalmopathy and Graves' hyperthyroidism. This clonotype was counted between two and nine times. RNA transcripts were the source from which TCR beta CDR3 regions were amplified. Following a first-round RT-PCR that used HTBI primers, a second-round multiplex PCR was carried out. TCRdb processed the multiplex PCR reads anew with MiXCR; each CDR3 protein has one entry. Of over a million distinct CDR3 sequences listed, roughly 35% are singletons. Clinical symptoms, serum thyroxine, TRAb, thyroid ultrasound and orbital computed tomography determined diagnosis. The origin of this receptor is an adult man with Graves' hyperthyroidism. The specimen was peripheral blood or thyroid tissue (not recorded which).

CDR3 amino acids: CAISPTGRDEKLFF. The CDR3 nucleotides read TGTGCCATCAGTCCCACCGGACGGGATGAAAAACTGTTTTTT. This chain uses TRBV10-3 with TRBJ1-4; the D is unclear. The CDR3 sequence is 14 residues long. Germline CDR1 and CDR2: ENHRY and SYGVKD. The germline V and J ends were trimmed by 5 bases and 6 bases, with 13 bases remaining between them.